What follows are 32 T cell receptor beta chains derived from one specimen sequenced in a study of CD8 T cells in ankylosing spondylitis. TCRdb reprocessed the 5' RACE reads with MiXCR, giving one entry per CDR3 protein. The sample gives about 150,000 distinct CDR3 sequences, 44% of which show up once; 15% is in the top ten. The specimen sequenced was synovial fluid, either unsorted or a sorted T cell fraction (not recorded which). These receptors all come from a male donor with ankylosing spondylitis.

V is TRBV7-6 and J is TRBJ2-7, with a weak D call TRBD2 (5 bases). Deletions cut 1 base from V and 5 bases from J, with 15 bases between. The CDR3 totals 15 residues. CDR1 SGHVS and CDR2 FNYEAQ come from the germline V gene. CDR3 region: CASSLVPLGSNEQYF. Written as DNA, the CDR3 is TGTGCCAGCAGCTTAGTCCCACTAGGATCCAACGAGCAGTACTTC.

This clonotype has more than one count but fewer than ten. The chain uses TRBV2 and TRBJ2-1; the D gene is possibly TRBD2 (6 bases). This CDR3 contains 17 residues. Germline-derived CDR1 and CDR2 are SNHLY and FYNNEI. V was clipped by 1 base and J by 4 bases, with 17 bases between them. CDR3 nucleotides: TGTGCCAGCAGTGAAGAGGGTGGGGGGTCCCGGTACAATGAGCAGTTCTTC. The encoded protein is CASSEEGGGSRYNEQFF.

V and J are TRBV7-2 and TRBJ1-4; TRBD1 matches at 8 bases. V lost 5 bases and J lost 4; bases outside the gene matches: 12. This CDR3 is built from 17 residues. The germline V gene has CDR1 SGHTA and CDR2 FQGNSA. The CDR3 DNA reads TGTGCCAGCAGCCGGGGGCCCTACAGGGGGATTAATGAAAAACTGTTTTTT. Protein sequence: CASSRGPYRGINEKLFF.

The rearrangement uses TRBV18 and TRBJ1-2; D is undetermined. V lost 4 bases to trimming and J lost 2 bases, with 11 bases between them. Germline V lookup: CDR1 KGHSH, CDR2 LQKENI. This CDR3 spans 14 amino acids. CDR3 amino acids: CASSQTGKNYGYTF. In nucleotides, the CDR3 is TGTGCCAGCTCACAAACCGGGAAGAACTATGGCTACACCTTC.

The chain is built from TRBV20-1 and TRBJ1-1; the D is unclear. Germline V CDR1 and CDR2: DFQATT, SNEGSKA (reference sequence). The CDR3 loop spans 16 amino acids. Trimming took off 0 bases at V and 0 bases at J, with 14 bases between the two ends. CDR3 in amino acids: CSARDWRAGLNTEAFF. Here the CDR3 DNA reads TGCAGTGCTAGAGATTGGAGGGCGGGTTTGAACACTGAAGCTTTCTTT.

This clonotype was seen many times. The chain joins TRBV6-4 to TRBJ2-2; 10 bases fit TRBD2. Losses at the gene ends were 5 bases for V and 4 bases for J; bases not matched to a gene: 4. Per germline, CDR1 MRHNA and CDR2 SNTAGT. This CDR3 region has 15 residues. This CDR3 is CASSPLAGVTGELFF. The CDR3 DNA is TGTGCCAGCAGTCCCCTAGCGGGGGTCACCGGGGAGCTGTTTTTT.

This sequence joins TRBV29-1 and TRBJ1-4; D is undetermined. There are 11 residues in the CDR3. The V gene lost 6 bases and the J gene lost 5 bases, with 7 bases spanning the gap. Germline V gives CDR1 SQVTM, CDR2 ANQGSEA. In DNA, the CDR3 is TGCAGCGTCAGGTCCAATGAAAAACTGTTTTTT. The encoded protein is CSVRSNEKLFF. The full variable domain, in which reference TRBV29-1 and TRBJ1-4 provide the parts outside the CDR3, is SAVISQKPSRDICQRGTSLTIQCQVDSQVTMMFWYRQQPGQSLTLIATANQGSEATYESGFVIDKFPISRPNLTFSTLTVSNMSPEDSSIYLCSVRSNEKLFFGSGTQLSVL.

The CDR3 DNA is TGTGCCAGCAGCTTGCCCAGAGGCTCCTACGAGCAGTACTTC. This sequence encodes CASSLPRGSYEQYF. The chain is built from TRBV5-6 and TRBJ2-7; D not certain. The CDR3 has 14 amino acids. Trimming took off 1 base at V and 0 bases at J, with 8 bases between the two ends. Germline CDR1 is SGHDT and CDR2 is YYEEEE.

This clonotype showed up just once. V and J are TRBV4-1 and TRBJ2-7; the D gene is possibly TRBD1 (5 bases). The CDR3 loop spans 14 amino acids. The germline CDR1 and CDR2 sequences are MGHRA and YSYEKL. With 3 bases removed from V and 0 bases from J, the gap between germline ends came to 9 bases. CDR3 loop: CASSHATASYEQYF. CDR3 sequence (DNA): TGCGCCAGCAGCCACGCGACAGCCTCCTACGAGCAGTACTTC.

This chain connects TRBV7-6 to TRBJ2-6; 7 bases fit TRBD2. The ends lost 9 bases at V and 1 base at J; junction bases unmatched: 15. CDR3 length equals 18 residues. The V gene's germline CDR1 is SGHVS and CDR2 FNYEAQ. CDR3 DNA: TGTGCCAGTTCCAGCGGGATTTCAACGGAATCTGGGGCCAACGTCCTGACTTTC. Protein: CASSSGISTESGANVLTF.

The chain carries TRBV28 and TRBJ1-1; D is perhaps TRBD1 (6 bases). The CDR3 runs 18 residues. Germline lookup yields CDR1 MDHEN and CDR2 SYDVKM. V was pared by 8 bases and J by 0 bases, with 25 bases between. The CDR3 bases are TGTGCCAGCGGTAACAACCGCTTCTCGGGACACTTGAACACTGAAGCTTTCTTT. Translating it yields CASGNNRFSGHLNTEAFF.

Here the CDR3 reads CSVELAGGVEQFF. DNA of the CDR3: TGCAGCGTTGAACTAGCGGGAGGGGTTGAGCAGTTCTTC. The chain carries TRBV29-1 and TRBJ2-1; 12 bases are shared with TRBD2. The germline CDR1 and CDR2 sequences are SQVTM and ANQGSEA. This CDR3 is built from 13 residues. J gave up 9 bases and V 2 bases, and 2 bases lay outside the gene matches.

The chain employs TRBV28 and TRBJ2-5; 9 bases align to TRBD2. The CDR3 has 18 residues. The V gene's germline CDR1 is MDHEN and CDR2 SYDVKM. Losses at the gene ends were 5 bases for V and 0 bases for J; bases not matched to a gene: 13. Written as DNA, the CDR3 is TGTGCCAGCAGTCCTCCAGGGACTAGCAGAAGGTACCAAGAGACCCAGTACTTC. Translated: CASSPPGTSRRYQETQYF. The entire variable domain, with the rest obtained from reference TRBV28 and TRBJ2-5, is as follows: DVKVTQSSRYLVKRTGEKVFLECVQDMDHENMFWYRQDPGLGLRLIYFSYDVKMKEKGDIPEGYSVSREKKERFSLILESASTNQTSMYLCASSPPGTSRRYQETQYFGPGTRLLVL.

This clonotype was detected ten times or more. The CDR3 loop is CASSPRTDHTGELFF. The CDR3 DNA follows: TGTGCCAGCAGCCCCCGGACAGATCACACCGGGGAGCTGTTTTTT. The chain uses TRBV7-9 and TRBJ2-2; possibly TRBD1 for D (6 bases). This CDR3 comprises 15 residues. The V end was cut by 5 bases, the J end by 3 bases, with 13 bases between. Germline V gene data show CDR1 as SEHNR and CDR2 as FQNEAQ (reference sequence).

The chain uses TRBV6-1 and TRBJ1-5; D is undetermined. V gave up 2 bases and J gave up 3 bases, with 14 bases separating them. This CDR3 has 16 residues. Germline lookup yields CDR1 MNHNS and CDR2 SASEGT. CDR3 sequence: CASSERAESPNQPQHF. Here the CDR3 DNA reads TGTGCCAGCAGTGAAAGGGCAGAAAGCCCCAATCAGCCCCAGCATTTT.

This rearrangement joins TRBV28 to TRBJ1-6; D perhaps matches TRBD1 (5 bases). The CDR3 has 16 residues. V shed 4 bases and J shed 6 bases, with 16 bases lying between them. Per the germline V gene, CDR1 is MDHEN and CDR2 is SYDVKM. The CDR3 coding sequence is TGTGCCAGCAGTTGGGACTCACAGGAGTTTAATTCACCCCTCCACTTT. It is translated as CASSWDSQEFNSPLHF. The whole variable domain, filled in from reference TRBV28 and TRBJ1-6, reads DVKVTQSSRYLVKRTGEKVFLECVQDMDHENMFWYRQDPGLGLRLIYFSYDVKMKEKGDIPEGYSVSREKKERFSLILESASTNQTSMYLCASSWDSQEFNSPLHFGNGTRLTVT.

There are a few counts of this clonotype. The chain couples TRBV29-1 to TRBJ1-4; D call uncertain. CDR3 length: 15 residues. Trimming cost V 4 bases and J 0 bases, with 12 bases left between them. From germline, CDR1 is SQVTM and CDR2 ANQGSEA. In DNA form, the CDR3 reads TGCAGCGTTGCCGAGGTCCCAGCAACTAATGAAAAACTGTTTTTT. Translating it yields CSVAEVPATNEKLFF.

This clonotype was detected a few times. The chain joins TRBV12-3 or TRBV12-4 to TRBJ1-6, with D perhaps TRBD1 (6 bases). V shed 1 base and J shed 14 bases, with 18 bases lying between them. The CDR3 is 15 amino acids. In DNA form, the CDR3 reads TGTGCCAGCAGTTTAGATCGGGGGCCGCTCCGGGCCCTCCACTTT. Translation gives CASSLDRGPLRALHF.

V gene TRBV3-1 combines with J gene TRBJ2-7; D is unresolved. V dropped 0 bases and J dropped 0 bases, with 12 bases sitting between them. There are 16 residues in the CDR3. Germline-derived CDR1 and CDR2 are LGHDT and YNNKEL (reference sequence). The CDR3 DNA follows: TGTGCCAGCAGCCAAGATCACCAGCCCAGCTCCTACGAGCAGTACTTC. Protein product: CASSQDHQPSSYEQYF.

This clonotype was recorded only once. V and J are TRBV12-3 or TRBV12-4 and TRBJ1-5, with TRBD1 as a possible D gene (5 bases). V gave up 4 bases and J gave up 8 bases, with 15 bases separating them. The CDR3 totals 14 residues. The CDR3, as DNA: TGTGCCAGCAGTTACCTGGGCCGGGGGGAGCCCCAGCATTTT. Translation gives CASSYLGRGEPQHF.

CDR3: CASSSDSEQYF. CDR3 in DNA: TGTGCCAGCAGCTCCGACAGCGAGCAGTACTTC. V and J are TRBV7-3 and TRBJ2-7; D perhaps matches TRBD1 (5 bases). The V end was cut by 4 bases, the J end by 6 bases, with 7 bases between. CDR1 and CDR2 from the germline V gene are SGHTA and FQGTGA. There are 11 residues in the CDR3. The variable domain in full, completed from reference TRBV7-3 and TRBJ2-7, reads GAGVSQTPSNKVTEKGKYVELRCDPISGHTALYWYRQSLGQGPEFLIYFQGTGAADDSGLPNDRFFAVRPEGSVSTLKIQRTERGDSAVYLCASSSDSEQYFGPGTRLTVT.

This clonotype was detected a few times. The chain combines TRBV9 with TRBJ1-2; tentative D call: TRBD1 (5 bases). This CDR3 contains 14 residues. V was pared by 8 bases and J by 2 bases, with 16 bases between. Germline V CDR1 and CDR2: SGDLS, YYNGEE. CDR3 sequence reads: CASVRGIRNYGYTF. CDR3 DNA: TGTGCCAGTGTCCGGGGCATCCGGAACTATGGCTACACCTTC.

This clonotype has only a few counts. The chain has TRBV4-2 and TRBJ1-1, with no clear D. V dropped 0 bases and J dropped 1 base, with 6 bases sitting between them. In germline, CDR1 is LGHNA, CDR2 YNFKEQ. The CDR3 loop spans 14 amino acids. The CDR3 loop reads CASSQDPGNTEAFF. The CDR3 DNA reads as TGTGCCAGCAGCCAAGATCCGGGGAACACTGAAGCTTTCTTT.

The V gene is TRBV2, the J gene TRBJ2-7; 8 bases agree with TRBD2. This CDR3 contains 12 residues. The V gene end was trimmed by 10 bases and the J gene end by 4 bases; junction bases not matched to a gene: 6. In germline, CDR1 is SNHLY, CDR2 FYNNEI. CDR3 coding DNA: TGTGCCATGGGACTAGATTTTTACGAGCAGTACTTC. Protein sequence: CAMGLDFYEQYF.

The CDR3 nucleotides are TGCGCCAGCAGCCAAGATGTTGGACAGTACTACGAGCAGTACTTC. Protein product: CASSQDVGQYYEQYF. The chain employs TRBV4-3 and TRBJ2-7; the D gene is possibly TRBD1 (6 bases). CDR1 and CDR2 from the germline V gene are LGHNA and YSLEER. V lost 0 bases to trimming and J lost 3 bases, with 12 bases between them. The CDR3 has 15 amino acids.

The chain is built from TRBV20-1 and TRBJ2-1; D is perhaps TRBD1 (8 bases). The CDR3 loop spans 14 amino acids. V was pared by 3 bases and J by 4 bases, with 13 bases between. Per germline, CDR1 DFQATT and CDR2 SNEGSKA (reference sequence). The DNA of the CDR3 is TGCAGTGCTAGGGACAGGGAGGGGTACAATGAGCAGTTCTTC. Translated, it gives CSARDREGYNEQFF.

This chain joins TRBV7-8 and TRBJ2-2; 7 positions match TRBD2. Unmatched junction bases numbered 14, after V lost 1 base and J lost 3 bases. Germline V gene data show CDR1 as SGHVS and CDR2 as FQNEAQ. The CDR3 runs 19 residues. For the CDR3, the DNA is TGTGCCAGCAGCTTAGAAAGGAAGGTGACTAGCTGGTACACCGGGGAGCTGTTTTTT. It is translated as CASSLERKVTSWYTGELFF.

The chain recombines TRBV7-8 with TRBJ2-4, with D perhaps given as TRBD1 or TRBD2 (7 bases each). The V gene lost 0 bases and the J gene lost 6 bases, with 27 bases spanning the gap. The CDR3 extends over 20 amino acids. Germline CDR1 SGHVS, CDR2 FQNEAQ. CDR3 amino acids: CASSLAGGGGQFYFSNIQYF. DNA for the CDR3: TGTGCCAGCAGCTTAGCAGGGGGAGGGGGACAGTTCTATTTTTCAAACATTCAGTACTTC. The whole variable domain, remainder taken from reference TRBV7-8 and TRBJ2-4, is GAGVSQSPRYKVAKRGQDVALRCDPISGHVSLFWYQQALGQGPEFLTYFQNEAQLDKSGLPSDRFFAERPEGSVSTLKIQRTQQEDSAVYLCASSLAGGGGQFYFSNIQYFGAGTRLSVL.

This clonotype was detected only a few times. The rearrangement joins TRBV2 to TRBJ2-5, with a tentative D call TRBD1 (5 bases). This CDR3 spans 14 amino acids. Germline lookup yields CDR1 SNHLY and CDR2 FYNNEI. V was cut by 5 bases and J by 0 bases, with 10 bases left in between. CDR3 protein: CASSIAGYQETQYF. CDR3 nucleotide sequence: TGTGCCAGCAGTATTGCAGGGTACCAAGAGACCCAGTACTTC.

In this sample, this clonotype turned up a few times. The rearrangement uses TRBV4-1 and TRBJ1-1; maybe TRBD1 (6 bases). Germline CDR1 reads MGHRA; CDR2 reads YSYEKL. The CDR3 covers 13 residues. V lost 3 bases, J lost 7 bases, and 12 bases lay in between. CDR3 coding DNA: TGCGCCAGCAGCCAGAAACAGGGAATTGAAGCTTTCTTT. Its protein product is CASSQKQGIEAFF.

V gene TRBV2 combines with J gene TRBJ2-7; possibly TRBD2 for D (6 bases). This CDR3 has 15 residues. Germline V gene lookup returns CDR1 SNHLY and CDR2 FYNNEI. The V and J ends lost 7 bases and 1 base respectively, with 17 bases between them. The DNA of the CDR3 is TGTGCCAGCACCCTAACTAGCCATCTGTCCTACGAGCAGTACTTC. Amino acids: CASTLTSHLSYEQYF. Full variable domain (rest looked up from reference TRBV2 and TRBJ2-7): EPEVTQTPSHQVTQMGQEVILRCVPISNHLYFYWYRQILGQKVEFLVSFYNNEISEKSEIFDDQFSVERPDGSNFTLKIRSTKLEDSAMYFCASTLTSHLSYEQYFGPGTRLTVT.

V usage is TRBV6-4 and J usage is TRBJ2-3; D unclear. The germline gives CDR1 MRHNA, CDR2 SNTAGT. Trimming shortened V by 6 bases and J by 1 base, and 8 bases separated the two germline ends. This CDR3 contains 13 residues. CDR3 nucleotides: TGTGCCAGCAGGCCGAGCGGCACAGATACGCAGTATTTT. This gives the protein CASRPSGTDTQYF.